Listed below are T cell receptor beta chains from one sample, sequenced in a study of T-cell memory formation after mild COVID-19. TCRdb re-called the 5' RACE reads through MiXCR, storing one row per CDR3 protein. The top ten clones hold approximately 21% of a sample with roughly 400,000 distinct CDR3 sequences, 16% of them seen once. The material sequenced was PBMCs or a T cell subset sorted from them (not recorded which). All receptors derive from a man younger than 35 who had mild COVID-19 (a few samples of this study predate the infection). Cell type and time point are not known. Both conserved end residues are part of each CDR3. Fields, in order: D gene, J gene, V gene, clone size, CDR3 DNA, CDR3 protein. D genes are given only for firm matches. Clone sizes are given selectively: once, few, many, or a class where the clone is expanded.

>NA|TRBJ2-6|TRBV5-1|few
TGCGCCTCAAATCCGGGGGCGATGGGGGCCAACGTCCTGACTTTC
CASNPGAMGANVLTF
>NA|TRBJ2-1|TRBV7-2|few
TGTGCCAGCAGCTTAGCAGGGACCAAATACAATGAGCAGTTCTTC
CASSLAGTKYNEQFF
>TRBD2|TRBJ2-1|TRBV7-2|NA
TGTGCCAGCAGCTTAGACGGGACTAGCACGAATGAGCAGTTCTTC
CASSLDGTSTNEQFF
>NA|TRBJ1-4|TRBV5-4|NA
TGTGCCAGCAGCCACCTCCCCAGGGATAATGAAAAACTGTTTTTT
CASSHLPRDNEKLFF
>NA|TRBJ1-1|TRBV5-1|NA
TGCGCCAGCAGCGTGACAGGAGGAAAAGCTTTCTTT
CASSVTGGKAFF
>NA|TRBJ2-3|TRBV11-2|NA
TGTGCCAGCAGCTCGGTAGTGGTAAGCACAGATACGCAGTATTTT
CASSSVVVSTDTQYF
>NA|TRBJ2-3|TRBV4-1|NA
TGCGCCAGCAGTTCCATGGTGTCGAGGAGCACAGATACGCAGTATTTT
CASSSMVSRSTDTQYF
>NA|TRBJ1-2|TRBV7-8|NA
TGTGCCAGCAGCTTAGGGTCCGTTCATGTGAACTATGGCTACACCTTC
CASSLGSVHVNYGYTF
>TRBD1|TRBJ1-5|TRBV7-2|many
TGTGCCAGCAGTCCGGGACAGAATCAGCCCCAGCATTTT
CASSPGQNQPQHF
>NA|TRBJ2-3|TRBV6-5|NA
TGTGCCAGCCGAAGGCAGATTAGCACAGATACGCAGTATTTT
CASRRQISTDTQYF
>NA|TRBJ1-1|TRBV14|NA
TGTGCCAGCAGCCAAGACCACTTCGACGACGGGGCTTTCTTT
CASSQDHFDDGAFF
>TRBD1|TRBJ2-1|TRBV5-4|few
TGTGCCAGCAGCTTGGGGGGACAGAGCTCCTACAATGAGCAGTTCTTC
CASSLGGQSSYNEQFF
>NA|TRBJ2-3|TRBV7-9|many
TGTGCCAGCAGTCAGGGTCGCACAGATACGCAGTATTTT
CASSQGRTDTQYF
>NA|TRBJ1-4|TRBV7-9|NA
TGTGCCAGCAGCTTAAAGGGGCGTGGAGAAAAACTGTTTTTT
CASSLKGRGEKLFF
>NA|TRBJ1-4|TRBV5-5|few
TGTGCCAGCAGCTTGACCTGGAGGACTAATGAAAAACTGTTTTTT
CASSLTWRTNEKLFF
>NA|TRBJ1-5|TRBV4-2|once
TGTGCCAGCAGCCCTCAGGGTGGGTGGAATCAGCCCCAGCATTTT
CASSPQGGWNQPQHF
>NA|TRBJ1-1|TRBV7-2|many
TGTGCCAGCAGCTTAGCCCCAGGGGTGGGTGCTTTCTTT
CASSLAPGVGAFF
>NA|TRBJ2-4|TRBV12-3/TRBV12-4|many
TGTGCCAGCAGTTTGTCAGGGCGGGACATTCAGTACTTC
CASSLSGRDIQYF
>NA|TRBJ1-1|TRBV6-2/TRBV6-3|NA
TGTGCCAGCAGTTACTCCTTGGTCCGTACTGAAGCTTTCTTT
CASSYSLVRTEAFF
>NA|TRBJ2-7|TRBV4-1|NA
TGCGCCAGCAGCCAAGAGGAACAGTACTACGAGCAGTACTTC
CASSQEEQYYEQYF
>NA|TRBJ2-7|TRBV6-5|NA
TGTGCCAGCAGTTACTCGTTAAGTACCTACGAGCAGTACTTC
CASSYSLSTYEQYF
>TRBD1|TRBJ2-5|TRBV19|NA
TGTGCCAGCAAGAACAGGGGTTGGGAGACCCAGTACTTC
CASKNRGWETQYF
>NA|TRBJ2-1|TRBV20-1|many
TGCAGTGCTTGGCTGAGGAACAATGAGCAGTTCTTC
CSAWLRNNEQFF
>TRBD1|TRBJ1-2|TRBV5-4|NA
TGTGCCAGCAGCACGAACAGGGGGGACTATGGCTACACCTTC
CASSTNRGDYGYTF
>NA|TRBJ2-7|TRBV19|few
TGTGCCAGTAGTCCCCTCGACAGGTTCCACGAGCAGTACTTC
CASSPLDRFHEQYF
>TRBD2|TRBJ2-7|TRBV9|few
TGTGCCAGCAGCCCCGTACCGGGAGGCTACGAGCAGTACTTC
CASSPVPGGYEQYF
>TRBD2|TRBJ2-7|TRBV5-1|NA
TGCGCCAGCAGCCCACCCCGAGCGGGACCGCCGACCTCCTACGAGCAGTACTTC
CASSPPRAGPPTSYEQYF
>NA|TRBJ1-2|TRBV29-1|NA
TGCAGCGTCACGGGTGGCTACACCTTC
CSVTGGYTF
>NA|TRBJ1-2|TRBV12-3/TRBV12-4|NA
TGTGCCAGCAGTTCCCTTAGGGGCTACACCTTC
CASSSLRGYTF
>NA|TRBJ1-4|TRBV2|NA
TGTGCCAGCAGTGATTTTGAAAAACTGTTTTTT
CASSDFEKLFF
>NA|TRBJ1-1|TRBV4-1|NA
TGCGCCAGCAGCCCCCCCCAGGGACGTACTGAAGCTTTCTTT
CASSPPQGRTEAFF
>NA|TRBJ2-5|TRBV6-5|NA
TGTGCCGCTGAAGGACCCGGCGGGACCCAGTACTTC
CAAEGPGGTQYF
>NA|TRBJ2-5|TRBV28|NA
TGTGCCAGCAGTTTATCCCGGACAGGATGGGACTTAGAGACCCAGTACTTC
CASSLSRTGWDLETQYF
>NA|TRBJ1-1|TRBV10-3|few
TGTGCCATCAGCTGGGCCGTGAACACTGAAGCTTTCTTT
CAISWAVNTEAFF
>TRBD2|TRBJ2-3|TRBV4-3|many
TGCGCCAGCAGCCAAACCCCGTCAAGCGGGGGGCCGCAGTATTTT
CASSQTPSSGGPQYF
>NA|TRBJ1-1|TRBV6-5|NA
TGTGCCAGCAGCCCGTCGGGGGGTGCAGCTTTCTTT
CASSPSGGAAFF
>TRBD1|TRBJ2-1|TRBV20-1|NA
TGCAGTGCCCCCGAGGGACAGGATTACAATGAGCAGTTCTTC
CSAPEGQDYNEQFF
>NA|TRBJ2-3|TRBV5-1|NA
TGCGCCAGCAGCTTGCAGGCGGGGGCATATGATACGCAGTATTTT
CASSLQAGAYDTQYF
>NA|TRBJ1-6|TRBV27|NA
TGTGCCAGCACCAATTTTGGGGCTCGGAATTCACCCCTCCACTTT
CASTNFGARNSPLHF
>NA|TRBJ2-2|TRBV9|NA
TGTGCCAGCAGCGTAGACCGGTGGGCCGGGGAGCTGTTTTTT
CASSVDRWAGELFF
>NA|TRBJ1-1|TRBV20-1|few
TGCAGTGCTAGACCCAGGAGCACTGAAGCTTTCTTT
CSARPRSTEAFF
>NA|TRBJ2-1|TRBV18|NA
TGTGCCAGCTCACCACGAGCGGGTCGGAATGAGCAGTTCTTC
CASSPRAGRNEQFF
>NA|TRBJ1-2|TRBV6-5|NA
TGTGCCAGCAGTTACGGTTCCGGCCGGAGGGGGATATATGGCTACACCTTC
CASSYGSGRRGIYGYTF
>NA|TRBJ1-3|TRBV20-1|few
TGCAGTGCGGGCAGGGTGGCAAACACCATATATTTT
CSAGRVANTIYF
>NA|TRBJ1-6|TRBV2|few
TGTGCCAGCAGTGTCTCCTATAATTCACCCCTCCACTTT
CASSVSYNSPLHF
>NA|TRBJ2-1|TRBV4-3|NA
TGCGCCAGCAGCCAAGAAGCCCTCATGGGTGAGCAGTTCTTC
CASSQEALMGEQFF
>NA|TRBJ1-5|TRBV12-2|NA
TGTGCAAGGGGCAGGGGAAGGATGAGCAATCAGCCCCAGCATTTT
CARGRGRMSNQPQHF
>NA|TRBJ1-1|TRBV3-1|NA
TGTGCCAGCACCGAAACCCCCCTAAAACAGGGTAAGAACACTGAAGCTTTCTTT
CASTETPLKQGKNTEAFF
>TRBD1|TRBJ1-5|TRBV7-2|few
TGTGCCAGCAGCTCCAGGGGGGGTCAGCCCCAGCATTTT
CASSSRGGQPQHF
>NA|TRBJ1-1|TRBV6-5|many
TGTGCCAGCAGCTATCGGAGTCAGGGTAACACTGAAGCTTTCTTT
CASSYRSQGNTEAFF
>NA|TRBJ2-1|TRBV4-3|NA
TGCGCCAGCAGTCATTCCTCCTACAATGAGCAGTTCTTC
CASSHSSYNEQFF
>NA|TRBJ2-3|TRBV7-6|NA
TGTGCCAGCAGCGCCCAGGTGGCAGATACGCAGTATTTT
CASSAQVADTQYF
>NA|TRBJ1-6|TRBV7-2|NA
TGTGCCAGCTGCAGTCAGCCTTTCAATTCACCCCTCCACTTT
CASCSQPFNSPLHF
>TRBD1|TRBJ1-6|TRBV20-1|NA
TGCAGTGCAACCGGACAGGTTGATAATTCACCCCTCCACTTT
CSATGQVDNSPLHF
>TRBD1|TRBJ2-1|TRBV4-1|NA
TGCGCCAGCAGACCGCTTACCGGGACAGCAGGAAATGAGCAGTTCTTC
CASRPLTGTAGNEQFF
>NA|TRBJ2-5|TRBV2|NA
TGTGCCAGCAGCCCCCGGACGGGACCCGGGGCCCAGTACTTC
CASSPRTGPGAQYF
>NA|TRBJ2-3|TRBV7-7|few
TGTGCTAGCTCCGAGGGCACCACAGATACGCAGTATTTT
CASSEGTTDTQYF
>NA|TRBJ2-5|TRBV11-2|few
TGTGCCAGCAGCTCCGGGGGCTCTAGCGCACAAGAGACCCAGTACTTC
CASSSGGSSAQETQYF
>NA|TRBJ2-3|TRBV10-3|few
TGTGCCATCAGTTCAATAAATCGGGGCGGGCAGGGCACAGATACGCAGTATTTT
CAISSINRGGQGTDTQYF